The 24 T cell receptor beta chains below all came from one sample that was sequenced in a study of blood T cell repertoires in COVID-19. Assay used: immunoSEQ multiplex PCR; TCRdb lists only in-frame clones, some missing. The sample lists some 85,000 clones, roughly 80% seen once, with roughly 50% in the top ten. Source material: peripheral blood. The receptor set was obtained from a human donor in a cohort sampled during active COVID-19.

The V gene is TRBV19, the J gene TRBJ1-2; 7 bases align to TRBD1. The CDR3 contains 15 residues. J was trimmed by 0 bases and V by 2 bases; bases with no gene match: 3. Germline CDR1 LNHDA, CDR2 SQIVND (reference sequence). The CDR3 DNA reads as TGTGCCAGTAGTATAACAGGGGTTGCTAACTATGGCTACACCTTC. As protein: CASSITGVANYGYTF.

This clone was counted between two and nine times. This chain connects TRBV6-1 to TRBJ2-4, with TRBD2 matching over 11 bases. CDR3 length: 18 residues. Germline assignment: CDR1 MNHNS and CDR2 SASEGT. J lost 1 base, V lost 1 base, and 6 bases had no gene match. The CDR3 nucleotides are TGTGCCAGCAGTGAAGAACTAGCGGGAGTAGGGGCCAAAAACATTCAGTACTTC. This encodes CASSEELAGVGAKNIQYF.

The gene calls are TRBV4-3 and TRBJ2-3; TRBD1 matches at 8 bases. The V segment lost 4 bases and the J segment 6 bases; nucleotides outside the gene matches: 21. The CDR3 runs to 19 residues. Germline V gene sequence: CDR1 LGHNA, CDR2 YSLEER. The CDR3 here is CASSLHNRDPGQVGDTQYF. The DNA for the CDR3 is TGCGCCAGCAGCCTACACAACCGTGACCCGGGACAGGTAGGGGATACGCAGTATTTT.

This chain links TRBV27 with TRBJ2-3, with 9 bases lining up with TRBD1. CDR1 and CDR2 from the germline V gene are MNHEY and SMNVEV (reference sequence). The CDR3 sequence is 16 residues long. V lost 1 base, J lost 3 bases, and 5 bases stayed unmatched. CDR3 bases: TGTGCCAGCAGTTTATTCTACAGGGGGCGTACAGATACGCAGTATTTT. Its protein product is CASSLFYRGRTDTQYF.

The chain links TRBV18 to TRBJ1-5; 10 bases line up with TRBD1. Germline lookup yields CDR1 KGHSH and CDR2 LQKENI. Trimming cost V 3 bases and J 4 bases; bases outside gene matches: 9. The length of the CDR3 is 17 residues. CDR3 coding DNA: TGTGCCAGCTCACCTGACAGGGGGCTAAGGCGGAATCAGCCCCAGCATTTT. This encodes CASSPDRGLRRNQPQHF.

This clone is a singleton in its sample. This sequence joins TRBV19 and TRBJ1-6, with unresolved D. There are 15 residues in the CDR3. Trimming left V 5 bases short and J 10 bases short, with 18 bases between. Germline V CDR1 and CDR2: LNHDA, SQIVND (reference sequence). CDR3 region: CASSPLGEVGSPLHF. The CDR3, as DNA: TGTGCCAGTAGTCCGCTCGGGGAGGTGGGCTCACCCCTCCACTTT.

This chain connects TRBV27 to TRBJ1-1; 7 bases are a match to TRBD1. Germline values: CDR1 MNHEY, CDR2 SMNVEV (reference sequence). The CDR3 covers 15 residues. Trimming removed 3 bases from V and 2 bases from J; junction bases left unmatched: 6. The CDR3 reads CASSLTGTDNTEAFF. The CDR3, as DNA: TGTGCCAGCAGTTTGACCGGGACAGACAACACTGAAGCTTTCTTT.

The gene calls are TRBV14 and TRBJ2-1; 8 bases align to TRBD2. Germline V gives CDR1 SGHDN, CDR2 FVKESK. J lost 3 bases, V lost 6 bases, and 7 bases had no gene match. The CDR3 consists of 15 residues. The CDR3 here is CASRESGRGYNEQFF. CDR3 coding DNA: TGTGCCAGCAGAGAGAGCGGGAGAGGCTACAATGAGCAGTTCTTC.

This chain links TRBV28 with TRBJ2-5; TRBD1 is a possible D gene (6 bases). The CDR3 extends over 14 amino acids. Trimming shortened V by 6 bases and J by 5 bases, and 16 bases separated the two germline ends. Germline V gene data show CDR1 as MDHEN and CDR2 as SYDVKM. CDR3 in DNA: TGTGCCAGCAGCCCAGCCAGGGGTGCGGAGACCCAGTACTTC. Protein sequence: CASSPARGAETQYF.

This rearrangement joins TRBV18 to TRBJ2-7; TRBD2 matches at 14 bases. V gave up 3 bases and J gave up 5 bases; unmatched junction bases: 6. The CDR3 is 16 amino acids. CDR1 and CDR2 (germline): KGHSH, LQKENI. The DNA for the CDR3 is TGTGCCAGCTCACCCCACCGACTAGCGGGAGGGCACGAGCAGTACTTC. It yields the protein CASSPHRLAGGHEQYF.

The chain has TRBV7-2 and TRBJ2-1; D is unresolved. V dropped 5 bases and J dropped 4 bases, with 12 bases sitting between them. The V gene's germline CDR1 is SGHTA and CDR2 FQGNSA. The CDR3 extends over 14 amino acids. CDR3 nucleotide sequence: TGTGCCAGCAGCAAGACACCTTTATACAATGAGCAGTTCTTC. The encoded protein is CASSKTPLYNEQFF.

The chain carries TRBV18 and TRBJ2-2; no clear D. This CDR3 is built from 14 residues. With 3 bases removed from V and 1 base from J, the gap between germline ends came to 6 bases. Germline lookup yields CDR1 KGHSH and CDR2 LQKENI. CDR3 DNA sequence: TGTGCCAGCTCACCCAGACAGAACACCGGGGAGCTGTTTTTT. Protein: CASSPRQNTGELFF.

The chain is built from TRBV3-1 (or the pseudogene TRBV3-2) and TRBJ2-7; 10 bases fit TRBD2. CDR1 is LGHDT, CDR2 YNNKEL, per germline (reference sequence). Trimming removed 0 bases from V and 7 bases from J; junction bases left unmatched: 6. The CDR3 contains 15 residues. For the CDR3, the DNA is TGTGCCAGCAGCCAAGACAATAGCGGGAGGAGGGAGCAGTACTTC. It yields the protein CASSQDNSGRREQYF.

The chain uses TRBV4-2 and TRBJ2-1, with D possibly matching TRBD2 (6 bases). Germline V gene lookup returns CDR1 LGHNA and CDR2 YNFKEQ. The V and J ends lost 0 bases and 7 bases respectively, with 13 bases between them. The CDR3 is 15 residues long. CDR3 coding DNA: TGTGCCAGCAGCCAAGACGGGATCCTAGCGAATGAGCAGTTCTTC. It specifies CASSQDGILANEQFF.

This clone came up a few times. The same CDR3 is also encoded by other DNA sequences in this sample. This chain joins TRBV9 and TRBJ2-1; possibly TRBD1 for D (6 bases). CDR1 and CDR2 from the germline V gene are SGDLS and YYNGEE. This CDR3 is 14 amino acids long. The germline V and J ends were trimmed by 0 bases and 9 bases, with 13 bases remaining between them. The CDR3 nucleotides read TGTGCCAGCAGCGTAGTGTGGGGCAGGGGTGAGCAGTTCTTC. Translation: CASSVVWGRGEQFF.

Here the CDR3 DNA reads TGTGCCATTTCGGCGGGGGGCAACATTCAGTACTTC. Encoded protein: CAISAGGNIQYF. The V gene is TRBV12-3 or TRBV12-4, the J gene TRBJ2-4; 8 nucleotides match TRBD2. Trimming cost V 10 bases and J 7 bases; bases outside gene matches: 6. The length of the CDR3 is 12 residues.

The chain is built from TRBV4-3 and TRBJ1-1; D not certain. This CDR3 has 13 amino acids. CDR1 and CDR2 from the germline V gene are LGHNA and YSLEER. Trimming removed 4 bases from V and 0 bases from J, with 6 bases in between. The CDR3 DNA reads as TGCGCCAGCAGCCCTACAGTGAACACTGAAGCTTTCTTT. Translation: CASSPTVNTEAFF.

This rearrangement joins TRBV12-5 to TRBJ2-1, with 15 bases aligning to TRBD2. The V gene's germline CDR1 is LGHNT and CDR2 FRNRAP. J was trimmed by 6 bases and V by 0 bases; bases with no gene match: 12. This CDR3 spans 20 amino acids. CDR3 protein: CASGLVSFPGLAGGTNEQFF. DNA for the CDR3: TGTGCTAGTGGTTTGGTTAGTTTTCCGGGACTAGCGGGAGGTACCAATGAGCAGTTCTTC.

This chain connects TRBV6-5 to TRBJ2-1, with 7 bases lining up with TRBD2. J was trimmed by 9 bases and V by 9 bases; bases with no gene match: 11. Germline V gene lookup returns CDR1 MNHEY and CDR2 SVGAGI. The CDR3 length is 13 residues. In DNA form, the CDR3 reads TGTGCCAGTACCTGGGAGGGTACGTTTGAGCAGTTCTTC. This encodes CASTWEGTFEQFF.

This clone was recorded at least ten times. The J gene is TRBJ1-6, the V gene TRBV2; 7 nucleotides line up with TRBD1. Germline V lookup: CDR1 SNHLY, CDR2 FYNNEI. The CDR3 totals 15 residues. V lost 8 bases and J lost 9; bases outside the gene matches: 13. This CDR3 is CASREKSGGGSPLHF. The DNA for the CDR3 is TGTGCCAGCCGGGAAAAATCAGGGGGAGGTTCACCCCTCCACTTT. Supplemented by reference TRBV2 and TRBJ1-6, the full variable domain reads EPEVTQTPSHQVTQMGQEVILRCVPISNHLYFYWYRQILGQKVEFLVSFYNNEISEKSEIFDDQFSVERPDGSNFTLKIRSTKLEDSAMYFCASREKSGGGSPLHFGNGTRLTVT.

This rearrangement joins TRBV6-5 to TRBJ2-7; D call uncertain. The CDR3 runs 14 residues. Trimming left V 2 bases short and J 2 bases short, with 10 bases between. Germline loops: CDR1 MNHEY, CDR2 SVGAGI. The CDR3 sequence: CASSYQASPYEQYF. In DNA form, the CDR3 reads TGTGCCAGCAGTTACCAGGCATCCCCCTACGAGCAGTACTTC.

This clone was counted a single time. The J gene is TRBJ1-3, the V gene TRBV19; tentatively, D is TRBD1 (6 bases). V lost 6 bases and J 4 bases, leaving 13 bases between the germline ends. Germline V gene lookup returns CDR1 LNHDA and CDR2 SQIVND (reference sequence). This CDR3 has 14 amino acids. As DNA, the CDR3 is TGTGCCAGTAGAGATACAGGGAGAGGAAACACCATATATTTT. The encoded protein is CASRDTGRGNTIYF. The full variable domain, its missing parts supplied by reference TRBV19 and TRBJ1-3, is DGGITQSPKYLFRKEGQNVTLSCEQNLNHDAMYWYRQDPGQGLRLIYYSQIVNDFQKGDIAEGYSVSREKKESFPLTVTSAQKNPTAFYLCASRDTGRGNTIYFGEGSWLTVV.

A few counts support this clone. CDR3 sequence: CASSELQQGALTF. The CDR3 coding sequence is TGTGCCAGCAGTGAACTCCAACAGGGGGCCCTCACCTTC. The chain uses TRBV6-1 and TRBJ1-2, with 9 positions matching TRBD1. CDR3 length: 13 residues. Trimming cost V 2 bases and J 13 bases; bases outside gene matches: 8. Looked up from germline, CDR1 is MNHNS and CDR2 is SASEGT.

This clone appeared a single time. The chain recombines TRBV6-4 with TRBJ2-4; the D gene is possibly TRBD2 (6 bases). Germline loops: CDR1 MRHNA, CDR2 SNTAGT. The CDR3 is 14 residues long. Between the trimmed V and J ends, which lost 7 bases and 8 bases, there was a span of 18 bases. CDR3 loop: CASKETSWSYIQYF. The CDR3, as DNA: TGTGCCAGCAAGGAGACTAGTTGGTCTTACATTCAGTACTTC.